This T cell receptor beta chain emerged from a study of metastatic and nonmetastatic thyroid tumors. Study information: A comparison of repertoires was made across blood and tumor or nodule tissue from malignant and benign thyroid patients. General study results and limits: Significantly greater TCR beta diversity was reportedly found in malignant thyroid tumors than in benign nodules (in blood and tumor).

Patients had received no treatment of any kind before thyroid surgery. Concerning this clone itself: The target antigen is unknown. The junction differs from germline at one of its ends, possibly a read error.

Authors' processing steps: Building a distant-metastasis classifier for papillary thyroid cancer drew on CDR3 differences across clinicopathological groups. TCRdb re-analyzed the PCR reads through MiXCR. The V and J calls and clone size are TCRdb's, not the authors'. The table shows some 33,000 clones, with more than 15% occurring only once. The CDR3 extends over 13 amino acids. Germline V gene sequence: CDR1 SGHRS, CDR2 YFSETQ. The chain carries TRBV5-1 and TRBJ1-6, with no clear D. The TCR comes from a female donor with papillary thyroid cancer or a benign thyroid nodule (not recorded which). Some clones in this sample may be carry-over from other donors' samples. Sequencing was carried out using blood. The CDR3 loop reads CASRTGYISRLHF. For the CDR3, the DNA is TGCGCCAGCAGGACTGGGTATATTTCACGCCTCCACTTT.